One T cell receptor (beta chain) is described in this entry. This specimen belongs to a study of blood T cell repertoires in COVID-19. Study details: Some COVID-19 samples were acute and others convalescent; all came from the United States, Italy and Spain. From T cells, B-cell-depleted T cells, or PBMCs came the material, which was cDNA or gDNA.

As processed by the authors: Using reference gene primer amplification, nucleated cell counts were estimated. Some clones are missing from TCRdb's copy, which holds only in-frame ones; the method was immunoSEQ multiplex PCR. D and trimming were read from the DNA, whereas the V and J calls and clone size are those reported in that table. The data contain 200,000 to 300,000 clones, about 85% of them singletons. V was shortened by 1 base and J by 0 bases, with 9 bases between the two germline ends. CDR1 is SEHNR, CDR2 FQNEAQ, per germline (reference sequence). The CDR3 extends over 16 amino acids. This receptor was taken from a man aged 55 to 70 who had recovered from COVID-19. This sequence joins TRBV7-9 and TRBJ1-4; D call uncertain. The sequencing sample was made of peripheral blood. In DNA, the CDR3 is TGTGCCAGCAGCTTAGTTACAGACGCAACTAATGAAAAACTGTTTTTT. Translated, it gives CASSLVTDATNEKLFF.